This T cell receptor (beta chain) came from a study of a mutant IDH1 vaccine in newly diagnosed glioma. Study information: Radiotherapy, temozolomide, or both had been given previously, and both were given to most. Study-wide results and caveats: It seemed that pseudoprogression was not linked to changes in the top peripheral T cell clonotypes. Patients showed vaccine-induced immune responses at a rate of 93.3%.

This sample's time point: week 11, during vaccination. Each dose delivered 300 ug of mutant IDH1 20-mer peptide subcutaneously with imiquimod. Assay: immunoSEQ multiplex PCR; the TCRdb copy retains only in-frame clones and omits some. The sample contains about 40,000 clones, about four fifths of which appear only once. For this clone: The target antigen is unknown.

The sequencing here drew on peripheral blood mononuclear cells (PBMCs), taken from a glioma patient whose treatment included an IDH1 peptide vaccine. This TCR derives from a woman in her twenties or thirties with glioma. Some clones in this sample may be carry-over from other donors' samples.

The CDR3 nucleotides are TGTGCCAGCAGTGGTTTCGGGGTCGCGAATACGTACGAGCAGTACTTC. It specifies CASSGFGVANTYEQYF. The chain is built from TRBV2 and TRBJ2-7, with D maybe TRBD2 (5 bases). CDR1 SNHLY and CDR2 FYNNEI come from the germline V gene. The CDR3 has 16 residues. V gave up 4 bases and J gave up 4 bases, with 20 bases separating them.